This T cell receptor (beta chain) came from a study of shared clonotypes between healthy human individuals. The V gene lost 2 bases and the J gene lost 3 bases, with 14 bases spanning the gap. This CDR3 contains 14 residues. CDR1 is SQVTM, CDR2 ANQGSEA, per germline. The data were produced by immunoSEQ multiplex PCR, yet TCRdb's version contains in-frame clones alone and is incomplete. The sample includes about 2.3 million clones, around 93% of them seen just once. The sequence came from a young man in good health. Some clones in this sample may be carry-over from other donors' samples. The sequenced sample was naive CD4+ T cells from PBMCs. Subset specified: CD45RA+ positively selected. This chain joins TRBV29-1 and TRBJ2-7; D may be TRBD1 (5 bases). In nucleotides, the CDR3 is TGCAGCGTTGAACTGTCAGGGCACATCTACGAGCAGTACTTC. Its protein product is CSVELSGHIYEQYF.